A selection of T cell receptor beta chains follows, all from one sample in a study of blood T cell repertoires in COVID-19. Only in-frame clones appear in the TCRdb table, and some are missing; sequencing was by immunoSEQ multiplex PCR. The sample holds more than 200,000 clones, 65% to 90% seen once. The material sequenced was peripheral blood. These receptors originate from a man aged 25 to 40 with active or convalescent COVID-19. Both conserved end residues are part of each CDR3. The order of the fields is CDR3 protein, J gene, V gene, D gene. D genes are given only for firm matches.

CDR3: CSVIPGTGGDEQYF
J: TRBJ2-7
V: TRBV29-1
D: TRBD1

CDR3: CASSHSSGSDTQYF
J: TRBJ2-3
V: TRBV3-1/TRBV3-2
D: -

CDR3: CASSSTGTARYEQYF
J: TRBJ2-7
V: TRBV6-5
D: TRBD1

CDR3: CATSRVVATGETQPQHF
J: TRBJ1-5
V: TRBV15
D: TRBD1

CDR3: CASSQGSPGQLPNEKLFF
J: TRBJ1-4
V: TRBV4-3
D: TRBD1

CDR3: CTGGGPYGYTF
J: TRBJ1-2
V: TRBV29-1
D: -

CDR3: CASNRGNQPQHF
J: TRBJ1-5
V: TRBV2
D: -

CDR3: CASSPGQGNGYTF
J: TRBJ1-2
V: TRBV18
D: TRBD1

CDR3: CASSLLGGRSTEAFF
J: TRBJ1-1
V: TRBV4-1
D: -

CDR3: CASSQGLDYEQYF
J: TRBJ2-7
V: TRBV7-9
D: TRBD2

CDR3: CASSPRGRGTGNVGTGELFF
J: TRBJ2-2
V: TRBV9
D: TRBD1

CDR3: CASTRDRSREQYF
J: TRBJ2-7
V: TRBV5-1
D: TRBD1

CDR3: CASSYSDRMAGELFF
J: TRBJ2-2
V: TRBV5-1
D: TRBD1

CDR3: CASSQEFGDRTYEQYF
J: TRBJ2-7
V: TRBV4-2
D: TRBD1

CDR3: CASRADRRFSGNTIYF
J: TRBJ1-3
V: TRBV19
D: TRBD1

CDR3: CASSKALWRIYGNTEAFF
J: TRBJ1-1
V: TRBV21-1
D: -

CDR3: CASSDSTSGGRYNEQFF
J: TRBJ2-1
V: TRBV6-4
D: TRBD2

CDR3: CASSRGGPSSTDTQYF
J: TRBJ2-3
V: TRBV5-4
D: TRBD2

CDR3: CASSYWGTGVTGELFF
J: TRBJ2-2
V: TRBV6-2/TRBV6-3
D: TRBD1

CDR3: CASSSGGTLEYYEQYF
J: TRBJ2-7
V: TRBV5-1
D: -

CDR3: CASSRSGVSWGGPEAFF
J: TRBJ1-1
V: TRBV18
D: -

CDR3: CASSASGGLTTQYF
J: TRBJ2-5
V: TRBV2
D: TRBD2

CDR3: CASSSRHRGVGDTQYF
J: TRBJ2-3
V: TRBV11-3
D: -

CDR3: CASSYQFGTSGGGGEQYF
J: TRBJ2-7
V: TRBV5-1
D: TRBD2

CDR3: CASSIGLRNTEAFF
J: TRBJ1-1
V: TRBV11-2
D: -

CDR3: CASSEDSAGGTEAFF
J: TRBJ1-1
V: TRBV2
D: -

CDR3: CASSQAAHRGDTEAFF
J: TRBJ1-1
V: TRBV3-1/TRBV3-2
D: TRBD1

CDR3: CASSFSHGYTF
J: TRBJ1-2
V: TRBV12-3/TRBV12-4
D: -

CDR3: CASGLGYGYTF
J: TRBJ1-2
V: TRBV9
D: -

CDR3: CASSLEVGPGGVSGANVLTF
J: TRBJ2-6
V: TRBV5-1
D: TRBD1

CDR3: CASSIERTGHRSAEAFF
J: TRBJ1-1
V: TRBV19
D: TRBD1

CDR3: CASSLEGGNYGYTF
J: TRBJ1-2
V: TRBV5-1
D: -